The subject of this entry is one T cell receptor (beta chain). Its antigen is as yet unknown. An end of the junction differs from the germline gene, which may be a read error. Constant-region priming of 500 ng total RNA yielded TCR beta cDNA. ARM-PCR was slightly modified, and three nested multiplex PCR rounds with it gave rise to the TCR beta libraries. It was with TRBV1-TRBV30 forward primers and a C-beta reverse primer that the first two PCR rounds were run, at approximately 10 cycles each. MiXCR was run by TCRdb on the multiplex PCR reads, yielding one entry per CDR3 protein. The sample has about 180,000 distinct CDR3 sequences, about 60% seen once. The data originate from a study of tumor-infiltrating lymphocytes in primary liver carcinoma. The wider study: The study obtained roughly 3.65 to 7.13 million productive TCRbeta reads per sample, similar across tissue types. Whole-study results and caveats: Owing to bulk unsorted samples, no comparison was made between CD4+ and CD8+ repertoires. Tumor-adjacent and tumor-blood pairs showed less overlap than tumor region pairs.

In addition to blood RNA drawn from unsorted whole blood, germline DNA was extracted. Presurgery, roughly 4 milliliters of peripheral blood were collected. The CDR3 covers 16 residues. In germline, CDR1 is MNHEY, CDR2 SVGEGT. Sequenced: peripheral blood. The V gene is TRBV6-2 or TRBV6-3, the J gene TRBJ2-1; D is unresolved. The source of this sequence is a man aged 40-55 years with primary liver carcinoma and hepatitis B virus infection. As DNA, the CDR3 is TGTACCAGCAGCCTTAACGATATGGGGATATACAATGAGCAGTTCTTC. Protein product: CTSSLNDMGIYNEQFF.